This is a list of T cell receptor beta chains from one sample in a study of CD8+ T cells in alopecia areata. TCRdb's copy holds only in-frame clones and misses some; the assay was immunoSEQ multiplex PCR. The table includes about 270,000 clones, approximately 60% detected once. The material sequenced was CD4+ T cells sorted from blood, taken between weeks 51 and 52, from a patient treated with tofacitinib. These receptors all stem from a human donor with alopecia areata. CDR3s include the opening cysteine and the closing phenylalanine or tryptophan. Each record gives: CDR3 length, V gene, J gene, clone size, D gene, CDR3 DNA, CDR3 protein. D genes are given only for firm matches. Clone size appears in some rows only: once, few, many, or a class for an expanded clone.

13,TRBV5-4,TRBJ2-3,NA,NA,TGTGCCAGCAGCCCCGGGATCTCAGATACGCAGTATTTT,CASSPGISDTQYF
12,TRBV30,TRBJ2-7,NA,NA,TGTGCCTGGCGTCCGGGCCCCAACGAGCAGTACTTC,CAWRPGPNEQYF
16,TRBV27,TRBJ2-7,NA,NA,TGTGCCAGCAGTTTCATATGGGCAGGGAGAAGATACGAGCAGTACTTC,CASSFIWAGRRYEQYF
13,TRBV6-6,TRBJ2-3,NA,NA,TGTGCCAGCTCGGACCAAAACACAGATACGCAGTATTTT,CASSDQNTDTQYF
13,TRBV29-1,TRBJ1-5,NA,NA,TGCAGCGTTGAGCCAGGGTACGGTCAGCCCCAGCATTTT,CSVEPGYGQPQHF
14,TRBV5-1,TRBJ2-7,NA,TRBD1,TGCGCCAGCAGCTTGGAGGGACAGTCGGACGAGCAGTACTTC,CASSLEGQSDEQYF
16,TRBV29-1,TRBJ2-6,NA,NA,TGCAGCGTTGGAAAGACAGTCAGCTCTGGGGCCAACGTCCTGACTTTC,CSVGKTVSSGANVLTF
14,TRBV5-1,TRBJ2-5,NA,NA,TGCGCCAGCAGCTTGGACAGGGTTGGGGAGACCCAGTACTTC,CASSLDRVGETQYF
15,TRBV30,TRBJ1-6,NA,TRBD1,TGTGCCTGGAGTGGACCGGGACAGGGTTTATTGCCCCTCCACTTT,CAWSGPGQGLLPLHF
14,TRBV7-9,TRBJ1-6,NA,NA,TGTGCCAGCAGCGAAGACAGTGGGGTTTCGCCCCTCCACTTT,CASSEDSGVSPLHF
18,TRBV7-2,TRBJ2-2,NA,NA,TGTGCCAGCAGCCTCCCCGGTTTACGATCCACCACCACCGGGGAGCTGTTTTTT,CASSLPGLRSTTTGELFF
14,TRBV5-1,TRBJ2-2,NA,NA,TGCGCCAGCAGTGGGTCGTGGAACACCGGGGAGCTGTTTTTT,CASSGSWNTGELFF
13,TRBV5-1,TRBJ2-5,NA,TRBD1,TGCGCCACCTCGACAGGGGGCCGAGAGACCCAGTACTTC,CATSTGGRETQYF
15,TRBV9,TRBJ2-5,NA,TRBD1,TGTGCCAGCAGCAACCGGGACAGGAATGGAGAGACCCAGTACTTC,CASSNRDRNGETQYF
17,TRBV4-3,TRBJ2-3,few,NA,TGCGCCAGCAGCCAAGAGCAGGGGGGCCTAAGCACAGATACGCAGTATTTT,CASSQEQGGLSTDTQYF
15,TRBV30,TRBJ1-5,NA,TRBD1,TGTGCCTGGGGACCCGGGACAGGCAGCAATCAGCCCCAGCATTTT,CAWGPGTGSNQPQHF
12,TRBV30,TRBJ1-6,NA,NA,TGTGCCAGGGGCAGGGAGAATTCACCCCTCCACTTT,CARGRENSPLHF
15,TRBV29-1,TRBJ2-5,NA,TRBD1,TGCAGCGTTGAGATGACAGGGGGCATGAGGGAGACCCAGTACTTC,CSVEMTGGMRETQYF
18,TRBV23-1,TRBJ1-1,NA,NA,TGCGCCAGCAGTCAATTCCATTTCGTACACCGATTGAACACTGAAGCTTTCTTT,CASSQFHFVHRLNTEAFF
16,TRBV9,TRBJ1-6,once,NA,TGTGCCAGCAGCGTCTCTTTTGGCTCCTATAATTCACCCCTCCACTTT,CASSVSFGSYNSPLHF
10,TRBV29-1,TRBJ2-3,NA,NA,TGCAGCGTTGAAAAAGAGACGCAGTATTTT,CSVEKETQYF
13,TRBV29-1,TRBJ2-2,NA,TRBD1,TGCAGCGCTTTGACAGGGGGGACCGGGGAGCTGTTTTTT,CSALTGGTGELFF
14,TRBV30,TRBJ2-1,NA,NA,TGTGCCTGGAGTCTGGGACCCCTAGGCAATGAGCAGTTCTTC,CAWSLGPLGNEQFF
13,TRBV14,TRBJ1-2,few,NA,TGTGCCAGCAGCCCGGGACTCAACTATGGCTACACCTTC,CASSPGLNYGYTF
14,TRBV7-2,TRBJ1-3,few,NA,TGTGCCAGCAGCTTTAGCCCCACCGGCCCTACCATATATTTT,CASSFSPTGPTIYF
14,TRBV25-1,TRBJ1-1,NA,NA,TGTGCCAGCAGTGGCCACGACAGAAGAGGTCGAGCTTTCTTT,CASSGHDRRGRAFF
13,TRBV9,TRBJ1-4,few,NA,TGTGCCAGCAGCGGCCGACCTAGCGAAAAACTGTTTTTT,CASSGRPSEKLFF
15,TRBV9,TRBJ2-1,NA,TRBD2,TGTGCCAGCAGCGTGAGTAGCGGGGCCTACAATGAGCAGTTCTTC,CASSVSSGAYNEQFF
13,TRBV4-1,TRBJ2-3,few,NA,TGCGCCAGCAGCCAACAGGGCACAGATACGCAGTATTTT,CASSQQGTDTQYF
14,TRBV5-1,TRBJ1-2,few,TRBD1,TGCGCCAGCAGCTTGGAGGGGGCCGGCTATGGCTACACCTTC,CASSLEGAGYGYTF
13,TRBV30,TRBJ1-1,few,NA,TGTGCCTGGGAGGGGACTTCGAACACTGAAGCTTTCTTT,CAWEGTSNTEAFF
14,TRBV15,TRBJ2-7,NA,TRBD1,TGTGCCACCAGCAGAGACAGGGGGCTCTACGAGCAGTACTTC,CATSRDRGLYEQYF
15,TRBV9,TRBJ2-7,once,TRBD1,TGTGCCAGCAGCGTAGCTCAGGGGGCTGGTAGCGAGCAGTACTTC,CASSVAQGAGSEQYF
15,TRBV5-1,TRBJ2-1,NA,NA,TGCGCCAGCAGCTTGATGCCTAGTGGTGACAATGAGCAGTTCTTC,CASSLMPSGDNEQFF
15,TRBV2,TRBJ1-6,NA,TRBD1,TGTGCCAGCAGCGAAGACAGGGCGAGTAATTCACCCCTCCACTTT,CASSEDRASNSPLHF
13,TRBV6-5,TRBJ2-2,NA,NA,TGTGCCAGCAGTTACTCATACACCGGGGAGCTGTTTTTT,CASSYSYTGELFF
16,TRBV7-2,TRBJ2-7,NA,TRBD1,TGTGCCAGCAGCTTAGCGGGACCGACAGGGACGGGGGAGCAGTACTTC,CASSLAGPTGTGEQYF
11,TRBV29-1,TRBJ2-7,NA,NA,TGCAGCGTTGCAGTTTTCCACGAGCAGTACTTC,CSVAVFHEQYF
15,TRBV2,TRBJ2-7,NA,TRBD1,TGTGCCAGCAGGGAACCGGGACAGGGGTCCTACGAGCAGTACTTC,CASREPGQGSYEQYF
17,TRBV7-2,TRBJ2-1,NA,TRBD2,TGTGCCAGCAGCCGGACTAGCGGGGGGGCTACCTACAATGAGCAGTTCTTC,CASSRTSGGATYNEQFF
13,TRBV29-1,TRBJ1-2,NA,NA,TGCAGCGTGATGGGGGGGCTCGGCTATGGCTACACCTTC,CSVMGGLGYGYTF
12,TRBV2,TRBJ2-3,NA,NA,TGTGCCAACAACAGGGAAGGGGATACGCAGTATTTT,CANNREGDTQYF
16,TRBV9,TRBJ2-3,once,NA,TGTGCCAGCAGCGTAGCGGCACGTGGGGGAGGAGATACGCAGTATTTT,CASSVAARGGGDTQYF
17,TRBV7-9,TRBJ2-7,NA,NA,TGTGCCAGCAGCCCCTCGGGGGTGGGGACCCAAATCTACGAGCAGTACTTC,CASSPSGVGTQIYEQYF
11,TRBV10-3,TRBJ2-7,NA,NA,TGTGCCATCCGCGAGGGATACGAGCAGTACTTC,CAIREGYEQYF
11,TRBV15,TRBJ2-1,NA,NA,TGTGCCACCAGCAGAGATCATGAGCAGTTCTTC,CATSRDHEQFF
14,TRBV27,TRBJ2-7,few,NA,TGTGCCAGCAGCTCGGAAGGCGGCGGCTACGAGCAGTACTTC,CASSSEGGGYEQYF
17,TRBV30,TRBJ1-1,NA,NA,TGTGCCTGGATTCCAGGCGCCCTTGGGGGGCTGAACACTGAAGCTTTCTTT,CAWIPGALGGLNTEAFF
12,TRBV27,TRBJ1-2,NA,NA,TGTGCCAGCAGTCCGACGGTGGGGGGCTACACCTTC,CASSPTVGGYTF
15,TRBV9,TRBJ2-3,few,NA,TGTGCCAGCAGCGTAGGCTTTCCTAGCACAGATACGCAGTATTTT,CASSVGFPSTDTQYF
14,TRBV7-8,TRBJ1-5,once,NA,TGTGCCAGCAGCTTAGAGGTGTTGGGGCAGCCCCAGCATTTT,CASSLEVLGQPQHF
15,TRBV15,TRBJ1-5,NA,TRBD1,TGTGCCACCAGCACCAAGACAGGGGCGCATCAGCCCCAGCATTTT,CATSTKTGAHQPQHF
14,TRBV25-1,TRBJ2-5,NA,NA,TGTGCCAGCAGTGAATACACCGAGCGGGAGACCCAGTACTTC,CASSEYTERETQYF
13,TRBV29-1,TRBJ1-6,NA,TRBD1,TGCAGCGTCGGACAGGGGCAGAATTCACCCCTCCACTTT,CSVGQGQNSPLHF
15,TRBV19,TRBJ2-2,NA,TRBD1,TGTGCCAGTTGGGACAGGGGGTCGAACACCGGGGAGCTGTTTTTT,CASWDRGSNTGELFF
15,TRBV5-1,TRBJ2-7,NA,TRBD1,TGCGCCAGCAGCCCCGCTCCGGGACAGGCTGTCGAGCAGTACTTC,CASSPAPGQAVEQYF
16,TRBV4-1,TRBJ2-1,NA,TRBD1,TGCGCCAGCAGCCAAGAGGGCAGGGGGCGACCTAATGAGCAGTTCTTC,CASSQEGRGRPNEQFF
14,TRBV2,TRBJ2-7,NA,TRBD1,TGTGCCAGTAGTAGAGACAGGGTTTCCTACGAGCAGTACTTC,CASSRDRVSYEQYF
13,TRBV9,TRBJ2-7,NA,NA,TGTGCCAGCAGCGTAGAGCCCACCTACGAGCAGTACTTC,CASSVEPTYEQYF
13,TRBV29-1,TRBJ2-2,NA,TRBD2,TGCAGCGTCGGGGACTACCCCACCGGGGAGCTGTTTTTT,CSVGDYPTGELFF